This T cell receptor (beta chain) was sequenced in a study of OX40 agonist ivuxolimab in advanced cancers. TCRdb keeps only in-frame clones here, not all; method: immunoSEQ multiplex PCR. The data hold some 25,000 clones, with approximately 80% observed a single time. This sample comprised CD4+ or CD8+ T cells sorted from blood, obtained in a trial of the OX40 agonist ivuxolimab. The TCR sequence derives from an adult with an advanced solid tumor such as melanoma, head and neck, liver or kidney cancer.

This chain's CDR3 is CASSSPYEQYF. CDR3 in DNA: TGTGCCAGCAGCTCCCCCTACGAGCAGTACTTC. This chain links TRBV5-6 with TRBJ2-7, with D unclear. The CDR3 runs to 11 residues. CDR1 is SGHDT, CDR2 YYEEEE, per germline. Trimming removed 3 bases from V and 2 bases from J, with 3 bases in between.